This TCR beta chain stems from a study of T-cell reconstitution after alpha-beta-depleted transplantation in children. This clonotype was detected many times. Unique molecular identifiers were incorporated into the prepared TCRbeta library. TCRdb reprocessed the PCR reads via MiXCR and lists one record per CDR3 protein. The sample holds 200,000 to 300,000 distinct CDR3 sequences, 20% to 30% seen once. The source material was PBMCs, mostly from graft donor cells, sampled 360 days after TCRalphabeta/CD19-depleted stem cell transplant. The TCR originated in a female patient between 2 and 15 years old who had a stem cell transplant for congenital amegakaryocytic thrombocytopenia, so the T cells may come from the graft donor.

As DNA, the CDR3 is TGTGCCAGCAGTGCTTTAAGGGGGAGCAATCAGCCCCAGCATTTT. Protein product: CASSALRGSNQPQHF. The rearrangement uses TRBV2 and TRBJ1-5; possibly TRBD1 for D (6 bases). This CDR3 is built from 15 residues. The V end lost 4 bases, the J end lost 1 base, and 11 bases lay between the germline ends. The germline V gene encodes CDR1 SNHLY and CDR2 FYNNEI.